These T cell receptor beta chains were read from a single sample in a study of cytomegalovirus exposure and HLA in healthy donors. Assay: immunoSEQ multiplex PCR; the TCRdb copy retains only in-frame clones and omits some. The sample records about 130,000 clones, roughly two thirds being singletons. The specimen was PBMCs. The receptors stem from a man younger than 45 in good health and CMV-seropositive. CDR3s include the opening cysteine and the closing phenylalanine or tryptophan. A D gene is named only where the DNA matches it firmly. Clone size is not always given. Where it is, it says once, few, many or a class for expanded clones.

d_gene	abundance	v_gene	j_gene	CDR3nt	CDR3aa
.	.	TRBV5-1	TRBJ1-1	TGCGCCAGCAGCTTGGCCTCATCAATTAGCACTGAAGCTTTCTTT	CASSLASSISTEAFF
TRBD2	.	TRBV5-4	TRBJ2-7	TGTGCCACTCAAAAGCCGGGGGGGTCCTACGAGCAGTACTTC	CATQKPGGSYEQYF
TRBD1	.	TRBV27	TRBJ1-1	TGTGCCAGCAGTGCCACGACAGGGTGGTCCACTGAAGCTTTCTTT	CASSATTGWSTEAFF
TRBD2	once	TRBV6-1	TRBJ2-3	TGTGCCAGCAGTGAAAGCGGGGCTCAAGATACGCAGTATTTT	CASSESGAQDTQYF
TRBD1	.	TRBV5-1	TRBJ2-7	TGCGCCAGCAGCCCGGGACAGGTTGCCTACGAGCAGTACTTC	CASSPGQVAYEQYF
.	.	TRBV16	TRBJ1-1	TGTGCCAGCAGCCCCGCACTAGGGAGGGGGACGAACACTGAAGCTTTCTTT	CASSPALGRGTNTEAFF
.	few	TRBV5-1	TRBJ2-5	TGCGCCAGCAGCTTGGTACAGGGTATTTGGGAGACCCAGTACTTC	CASSLVQGIWETQYF
TRBD1	once	TRBV4-1	TRBJ2-7	TGCGCCAGCAGCCAAGGCCAGGGGGCTTACGAGCAGTACTTC	CASSQGQGAYEQYF
.	few	TRBV7-9	TRBJ2-1	TGTGCCAGCAGCTTAGTCGGGAGTGCCTACAATGAGCAGTTCTTC	CASSLVGSAYNEQFF
.	.	TRBV5-1	TRBJ2-5	TGCGCCAGCAATCAGGACAACCAGCAAGAGACCCAGTACTTC	CASNQDNQQETQYF